Shown below are 20 T cell receptor beta chains from a single sample sequenced in a study of blood T cells in healthy people across ages. For the second PCR, which ran for roughly 6 to 11 cycles, a sample-barcoded 5' primer and a J-beta primer mix were used. TCRdb re-analysed the 5' RACE reads in MiXCR, keeping a single row per CDR3 protein. In the table there are over a million distinct CDR3 sequences, 42% of which are singletons. Sequencing was carried out using blood. The receptors were gathered from a woman between 18 and 29 years old in good health.

Many counts were recorded for this clonotype. A much larger clone differs by one base, so this may be a read error. The V gene is TRBV7-9, the J gene TRBJ2-3; D unresolved. Germline V gives CDR1 SEHNR, CDR2 FQNEAQ (reference sequence). The V end was cut by 4 bases, the J end by 0 bases, with 11 bases between. The CDR3 consists of 15 residues. The DNA for the CDR3 is TGTGCCAGCAGCTCCAGACGTGAGAGCACAGATACGCAGTATTTT. Residues: CASSSRRESTDTQYF.

This chain uses TRBV15 with TRBJ2-7, with D possibly being TRBD1 or TRBD2 (5 bases each). The CDR3 runs to 16 residues. Trimming left V 5 bases short and J 4 bases short, with 21 bases between. Germline lookup yields CDR1 LNHNV and CDR2 YYDKDF (reference sequence). In nucleotides, the CDR3 is TGTGCCACCAGCTTGGAAGGGGACGGCTCAGCGTACGAGCAGTACTTC. Protein: CATSLEGDGSAYEQYF.

This clonotype was counted only a few times. This sequence joins TRBV25-1 and TRBJ1-2; a weak D match, TRBD1 (6 bases). The CDR3 sequence is 12 residues long. CDR1 MGHDK and CDR2 SYGVNS come from the germline V gene. Deletions cut 4 bases from V and 8 bases from J, with 11 bases between. The CDR3 is CASSAGQRGYTF. In DNA, the CDR3 is TGTGCCAGCAGTGCTGGACAGCGGGGCTACACCTTC.

The DNA of the CDR3 is TGCGCCAGCAATATCGGACGGATGAACACTGAAGCTTTCTTT. It translates to CASNIGRMNTEAFF. The chain links TRBV5-1 to TRBJ1-1; D remains ambiguous. This CDR3 comprises 14 residues. Trimming took 6 bases from V and 0 from J, leaving 12 bases between them. Germline V gene sequence: CDR1 SGHRS, CDR2 YFSETQ.

The chain couples TRBV20-1 to TRBJ2-5, with D hard to call. CDR3 size: 12 residues. Germline-derived CDR1 and CDR2 are DFQATT and SNEGSKA (reference sequence). The CDR3 DNA follows: TGCGGATTCTCGGAGCAACAAGAGACCCAGTACTTC. Protein: CGFSEQQETQYF.

The chain uses TRBV10-3 and TRBJ1-1, with a possible D match to TRBD1 (6 bases). Germline V gene sequence: CDR1 ENHRY, CDR2 SYGVKD. The CDR3 is 15 amino acids. Trimming removed 3 bases from V and 1 base from J, with 12 bases in between. The CDR3 coding sequence is TGTGCCATCAGTGACCCGGACAGACGGAACACTGAAGCTTTCTTT. Translation gives CAISDPDRRNTEAFF.

This chain uses TRBV6-1 with TRBJ2-5, with TRBD1 identical over 7 bases. The V and J ends lost 6 bases and 2 bases, in that order; junction bases with no gene match: 6. The CDR3 totals 14 residues. Per germline, CDR1 MNHNS and CDR2 SASEGT. The CDR3 loop reads CASRQGSGQETQYF. The CDR3 coding sequence is TGTGCCAGCAGACAGGGGTCGGGGCAAGAGACCCAGTACTTC.

There are a few counts of this clonotype. The CDR3 DNA reads TGTGCCAGCAGCGCCTCGGGACAGGGTGTGGATACGCAGTATTTT. Its protein is CASSASGQGVDTQYF. The genes are TRBV9 and TRBJ2-3; 9 nucleotides match TRBD1. V was clipped by 3 bases and J by 6 bases; unmatched bases: 8. The CDR3 spans 15 residues. Per the germline V gene, CDR1 is SGDLS and CDR2 is YYNGEE. Using reference TRBV9 and TRBJ2-3 for the parts outside the CDR3, the full variable domain is DSGVTQTPKHLITATGQRVTLRCSPRSGDLSVYWYQQSLDQGLQFLIQYYNGEERAKGNILERFSAQQFPDLHSELNLSSLELGDSALYFCASSASGQGVDTQYFGPGTRLTVL.

J is TRBJ2-5 and V is TRBV4-2; 14 positions match TRBD2. The end of the DNA fits TRBJ2-7 better, so the J call may be wrong. The germline V gene encodes CDR1 LGHNA and CDR2 YNFKEQ. CDR3 length: 17 residues. The CDR3: CASTGLAGGHGVYEQYF. CDR3 sequence (DNA): TGTGCCAGCACCGGACTAGCGGGAGGTCACGGTGTCTACGAGCAGTACTTC.

The chain recombines TRBV3-1 with TRBJ1-6, with D possibly matching TRBD1 (6 bases). V was shortened by 7 bases and J by 0 bases, with 13 bases between the two germline ends. The CDR3 has 16 amino acids. Per the germline V gene, CDR1 is LGHDT and CDR2 is YNNKEL (reference sequence). The CDR3 bases are TGTGCCAGCACCCTGACAGGTACCTCCTATAATTCACCCCTCCACTTT. This sequence encodes CASTLTGTSYNSPLHF.

This clonotype was seen once. This rearrangement joins TRBV7-2 to TRBJ2-4; the D is unclear. The CDR3 spans 12 residues. V was cut by 5 bases and J by 8 bases, with 10 bases left in between. CDR1 SGHTA and CDR2 FQGNSA come from the germline V gene. CDR3 amino acids: CASSPLKDIQYF. As DNA, the CDR3 is TGTGCCAGCAGCCCCCTTAAAGACATTCAGTACTTC. The variable domain in full, completed from reference TRBV7-2 and TRBJ2-4, reads GAGVSQSPSNKVTEKGKDVELRCDPISGHTALYWYRQSLGQGLEFLIYFQGNSAPDKSGLPSDRFSAERTGGSVSTLTIQRTQQEDSAVYLCASSPLKDIQYFGAGTRLSVL.

V usage is TRBV19 and J usage is TRBJ2-7, with 11 bases that match TRBD2. The CDR3 length is 16 residues. Germline V lookup: CDR1 LNHDA, CDR2 SQIVND (reference sequence). J lost 6 bases, V lost 6 bases, and 13 bases had no gene match. Here the CDR3 DNA reads TGTGCCAGTAGCCTTTCGACTAGCGGGATACAGGGCGAGCAGTACTTC. Translation gives CASSLSTSGIQGEQYF.

This clonotype was seen a few times. The V and J genes are TRBV20-1 and TRBJ2-4; the D gene is possibly TRBD2 (6 bases). Between the trimmed V and J ends, which lost 5 bases and 5 bases, there was a span of 10 bases. Looked up from germline, CDR1 is DFQATT and CDR2 is SNEGSKA (reference sequence). This CDR3 has 12 amino acids. This CDR3 is CSAGRGENIQYF. In nucleotides, the CDR3 is TGCAGTGCTGGCCGCGGGGAAAACATTCAGTACTTC.

J is TRBJ2-2 and V is TRBV9, with 14 bases aligning to TRBD2. CDR1 is SGDLS and CDR2 is YYNGEE in the germline V gene. V gave up 7 bases and J gave up 2 bases; unmatched junction bases: 4. The CDR3 sequence is 16 residues long. The CDR3 here is CASRTSGRPNTGELFF. The DNA of the CDR3 is TGTGCCAGCCGGACTAGCGGGAGGCCAAACACCGGGGAGCTGTTTTTT.

This chain uses TRBV7-9 with TRBJ1-2, with 7 bases lining up with TRBD1. This CDR3 contains 14 residues. The germline V gene encodes CDR1 SEHNR and CDR2 FQNEAQ (reference sequence). J was trimmed by 3 bases and V by 5 bases; bases with no gene match: 6. CDR3 in DNA: TGTGCCAGCAGCAAGGGACAGATTGACTATGGCTACACCTTC. This encodes CASSKGQIDYGYTF.

The rearrangement links TRBV6-2 or TRBV6-3 to TRBJ2-2; 10 nucleotides agree with TRBD2. The ends lost 7 bases at V and 4 bases at J; junction bases unmatched: 9. Germline V gene data show CDR1 as MNHEY and CDR2 as SVGEGT. The CDR3 totals 16 residues. CDR3: CASTLSGRPSTGELFF. CDR3 coding DNA: TGTGCCAGCACCCTTAGCGGGAGGCCGAGCACCGGGGAGCTGTTTTTT.

This clonotype was recorded many times. J is TRBJ2-2 and V is TRBV12-3 or TRBV12-4; D is unresolved. Trimming pared 3 bases from V and 6 bases from J, leaving 5 bases between. CDR3 length equals 12 residues. The CDR3 loop is CASSLGSGELFF. The DNA for the CDR3 is TGTGCCAGCAGTTTGGGGTCCGGGGAGCTGTTTTTT.

In regard to this clonotype: A clone one base away is much larger, so this may be a read error. The chain uses TRBV5-1 and TRBJ2-5, with 9 nucleotides matching TRBD2. There are 13 residues in the CDR3. From germline, CDR1 is SGHRS and CDR2 YFSETQ. Trimming cost V 5 bases and J 11 bases; bases outside gene matches: 10. CDR3: CASSKLAGDEQYF. CDR3 in DNA: TGCGCCAGCAGTAAACTAGCGGGCGATGAGCAGTACTTC.

The rearrangement joins TRBV12-3 or TRBV12-4 to TRBJ2-5; TRBD1 matches 8 bases. V lost 5 bases to trimming and J lost 5 bases; unmatched junction nucleotides: 4. The CDR3 sequence is 13 residues long. CDR3 in DNA: TGTGCCAGCAGTGTGGGACAGGCCGAGACCCAGTACTTC. Its protein is CASSVGQAETQYF.

Worth noting for this clonotype: One base away lies a much larger clone, so this may be a sequencing read error. The chain recombines TRBV28 with TRBJ2-7, with D possibly TRBD1 on 6 matching bases. The V end was cut by 5 bases, the J end by 4 bases, with 15 bases between. The germline V gene has CDR1 MDHEN and CDR2 SYDVKM. The CDR3 extends over 14 amino acids. The CDR3 spells CASSVRGSRYEQYF. CDR3 bases: TGTGCCAGCAGTGTAAGGGGGTCTCGTTACGAGCAGTACTTC.